This T cell receptor beta chain is from a study of blood T cell repertoires in COVID-19. Study context: Acute-phase and convalescent COVID-19 samples originated in the United States, Italy and Spain. PBMCs, B-cell-depleted T cells, or T cells provided the cDNA or gDNA that made up the material.

Researchers sorted participants into cohorts using their self-reported clinical history. Symptom resolution, clearance, or two negative PCRs marked donors in Cohort 3 as recovered. Assay used: immunoSEQ multiplex PCR; TCRdb lists only in-frame clones, some missing. Of under 200,000 clones in the sample, approximately 80% were seen once. CDR1 is SGHRS and CDR2 is YFSETQ in the germline V gene. The CDR3 totals 14 residues. With V trimmed by 3 bases and J by 5 bases, 5 bases remained unmatched. This TCR derives from an older woman who had recovered from COVID-19. The chain combines TRBV5-1 with TRBJ1-1; 9 bases map to TRBD1. The material sequenced was PBMCs or T cells enriched from blood (not recorded which). The CDR3 loop is CASSSGQGGTEAFF. The CDR3 bases are TGCGCCAGCAGCTCGGGACAGGGAGGAACTGAAGCTTTCTTT. Variable domain in full (rest from reference TRBV5-1 and TRBJ1-1): KAGVTQTPRYLIKTRGQQVTLSCSPISGHRSVSWYQQTPGQGLQFLFEYFSETQRNKGNFPGRFSGRQFSNSRSEMNVSTLELGDSALYLCASSSGQGGTEAFFGQGTRLTVV.